One and the same sample provided the 6 T cell receptor beta chains below, sequenced in a study of blood T cell repertoires in COVID-19. Generated by immunoSEQ multiplex PCR, the TCRdb table keeps only in-frame clones and is missing some. The data show some 290,000 clones, 85% to 95% seen once. What was sequenced was PBMCs or T cells enriched from blood (not recorded which). The source is a woman younger than 45 who had been exposed to COVID-19.

V and J are TRBV29-1 and TRBJ1-1; D is uncertain. Trimming pared 3 bases from V and 0 bases from J, leaving 8 bases between. Germline loops: CDR1 SQVTM, CDR2 ANQGSEA. The CDR3 contains 13 residues. The CDR3 DNA follows: TGCAGCGTTGAGAACAACCTGAACACTGAAGCTTTCTTT. Its translation: CSVENNLNTEAFF.

This chain uses TRBV19 with TRBJ1-1, with D possibly TRBD1 on 5 matching bases. V shed 7 bases and J shed 1 base, with 10 bases lying between them. Germline V gene sequence: CDR1 LNHDA, CDR2 SQIVND (reference sequence). This CDR3 is built from 13 residues. The CDR3 nucleotides read TGTGCCAGTAACCAGGGCCCGAACACTGAAGCTTTCTTT. Residues: CASNQGPNTEAFF.

The rearrangement uses TRBV5-1 and TRBJ2-5, with a tentative D call TRBD2 (5 bases). Germline CDR1 SGHRS, CDR2 YFSETQ. Trimming stripped 6 bases from V and 5 bases from J, with 14 bases between. The length of the CDR3 is 13 residues. The CDR3 DNA is TGCGCCAGCAAAAGACGAAGGGAGGAGACCCAGTACTTC. Protein product: CASKRRREETQYF.

The chain is built from TRBV27 and TRBJ1-1; D might be TRBD1 (5 bases). Trimming left V 3 bases short and J 1 base short, with 9 bases between. The V gene's germline CDR1 is MNHEY and CDR2 SMNVEV (reference sequence). The CDR3 is 14 residues long. DNA of the CDR3: TGTGCCAGCAGTTTTGGGGGGACGAACACTGAAGCTTTCTTT. Protein product: CASSFGGTNTEAFF.

This chain joins TRBV10-3 and TRBJ2-5; 7 bases match TRBD2. V trimming: 4 bases; J trimming: 3 bases; junction bases outside the gene matches: 8. This CDR3 comprises 15 residues. CDR1 ENHRY and CDR2 SYGVKD come from the germline V gene. The CDR3 loop is CAISGTAGTKETQYF. DNA for the CDR3: TGTGCCATCAGTGGAACAGCGGGGACGAAAGAGACCCAGTACTTC.

The chain joins TRBV5-4 to TRBJ2-7; D might be TRBD1 (7 bases). V lost 4 bases to trimming and J lost 4 bases, with 18 bases between them. The CDR3 loop spans 15 amino acids. Looked up from germline, CDR1 is SGHNT and CDR2 is YYREEE (reference sequence). The CDR3 loop reads CASSHYRGGKYEQYF. CDR3 nucleotides: TGTGCCAGCAGCCATTACAGGGGAGGCAAATACGAGCAGTACTTC.